The rows below give T cell receptor beta chains drawn from one sample of a study of shared clonotypes between healthy human individuals. Libraries were prepared by immunoSEQ multiplex PCR; TCRdb keeps only in-frame clonotypes and omits some of them. This table holds 2 million to 2.5 million clones, less than 95% found once. Sequenced material: naive CD8+ T cells sorted from blood. These receptors were taken from a man younger than 35 in good health. Each CDR3 is given with its conserved first and last residue. A D gene is named only where the DNA matches it firmly. Clone sizes are given selectively: once, few, many, or a class where the clone is expanded.

J: TRBJ2-1
D: .
length: 13
V: TRBV6-6
size: .
DNA: TGTGCCAGCAGTAACCGCGGGGACAATGAGCAGTTCTTC
CDR3: CASSNRGDNEQFF

J: TRBJ2-7
D: .
length: 13
V: TRBV7-9
size: few
DNA: TGTGCCAGCAGCTTCCAGGACGGGTACGAGCAGTACTTC
CDR3: CASSFQDGYEQYF

J: TRBJ2-2
D: TRBD2
length: 15
V: TRBV11-1
size: .
DNA: TGTGCCAGCAGAAACCAGCGGGGGTCTACCGGGGAGCTGTTTTTT
CDR3: CASRNQRGSTGELFF

J: TRBJ2-1
D: TRBD2
length: 15
V: TRBV9
size: .
DNA: TGTGCCAGCAGCGAAAGCGGGAGGCCTGACAATGAGCAGTTCTTC
CDR3: CASSESGRPDNEQFF

J: TRBJ2-7
D: .
length: 13
V: TRBV5-1
size: few
DNA: TGCGCCAGCAGCTTGAACGGATTCTCCGAGCAGTACTTC
CDR3: CASSLNGFSEQYF

J: TRBJ1-3
D: .
length: 16
V: TRBV5-1
size: .
DNA: TGCGCCAGCAGCTTGGATCAGGCTTTTTCTGGAAACACCATATATTTT
CDR3: CASSLDQAFSGNTIYF

J: TRBJ2-5
D: .
length: 13
V: TRBV6-5
size: .
DNA: TGTGCCTCCTCCGTCGACGCGGAAGAGACCCAGTACTTC
CDR3: CASSVDAEETQYF

J: TRBJ2-7
D: .
length: 13
V: TRBV10-2
size: .
DNA: TGCGCCAGCAGTTGGGGGGCCTCCTACGAGCAGTACTTC
CDR3: CASSWGASYEQYF

J: TRBJ2-2
D: TRBD2
length: 15
V: TRBV27
size: .
DNA: TGTGCCAGCAGTCTAGCGGGGGGCCTAGTCGGGGAGCTGTTTTTT
CDR3: CASSLAGGLVGELFF

J: TRBJ2-7
D: .
length: 11
V: TRBV6-1
size: .
DNA: TGTGCCAGCAGTGACCCCCGGGAGCAGTACTTC
CDR3: CASSDPREQYF

J: TRBJ2-3
D: TRBD2
length: 17
V: TRBV18
size: .
DNA: TGTGCCAGCTCACCCTTTCCACTAGCGGGAGGCACAGATACGCAGTATTTT
CDR3: CASSPFPLAGGTDTQYF

J: TRBJ1-1
D: .
length: 14
V: TRBV5-1
size: .
DNA: TGCGCCAGCAGCTTGGAGGTGGGCTACACTGAAGCTTTCTTT
CDR3: CASSLEVGYTEAFF

J: TRBJ2-7
D: TRBD2
length: 17
V: TRBV11-2
size: .
DNA: TGTGCCAGCAGCTTAGATCCGGGACTAGAAAGCTCCTACGAGCAGTACTTC
CDR3: CASSLDPGLESSYEQYF

J: TRBJ2-3
D: .
length: 17
V: TRBV5-1
size: .
DNA: TGCGCCAGCAACTTTGTACCGTCAGGCGGGGGCACAGATACGCAGTATTTT
CDR3: CASNFVPSGGGTDTQYF

J: TRBJ2-7
D: .
length: 15
V: TRBV30
size: .
DNA: TGTGCCTGGAGTGGAGTGCCGATTGCCGGTTACGAGCAGTACTTC
CDR3: CAWSGVPIAGYEQYF

J: TRBJ1-1
D: .
length: 11
V: TRBV6-5
size: .
DNA: TGTGCCAGCAGTACCACAGGGTATGCTTTCTTT
CDR3: CASSTTGYAFF

J: TRBJ2-7
D: .
length: 13
V: TRBV13
size: .
DNA: TGTGCCAGCAGCCTAACAGGGACCTACGAGCAGTACTTC
CDR3: CASSLTGTYEQYF

J: TRBJ1-1
D: TRBD1
length: 17
V: TRBV7-2
size: .
DNA: TGTGCCAGCAGCTTAGTCGGTACGACAGGGGGGAACACTGAAGCTTTCTTT
CDR3: CASSLVGTTGGNTEAFF

J: TRBJ2-5
D: .
length: 15
V: TRBV7-9
size: .
DNA: TGTGCCAGCAGCTCAGAGAGACACCCCGAAGAGACCCAGTACTTC
CDR3: CASSSERHPEETQYF

J: TRBJ2-3
D: .
length: 17
V: TRBV4-3
size: once
DNA: TGCGCCAGCAGCCAAGATTTGGGCGGGGCTAACACAGATACGCAGTATTTT
CDR3: CASSQDLGGANTDTQYF

J: TRBJ1-2
D: .
length: 12
V: TRBV5-5
size: once
DNA: TGTGCCAGCAGCTTCGGGAACTATGGCTACACCTTC
CDR3: CASSFGNYGYTF

J: TRBJ2-7
D: TRBD1
length: 14
V: TRBV5-4
size: .
DNA: TGTGCCAGCAGCTTGGATGGGACAGACATCGAGCAGTACTTC
CDR3: CASSLDGTDIEQYF

J: TRBJ2-7
D: .
length: 12
V: TRBV7-8
size: .
DNA: TGTGCCAGTGTGGGGGGTACCTACGAGCAGTACTTC
CDR3: CASVGGTYEQYF

J: TRBJ1-5
D: TRBD1
length: 15
V: TRBV28
size: .
DNA: TGTGCCAGCAGTTTAGAGGGACAGGATAATCAGCCCCAGCATTTT
CDR3: CASSLEGQDNQPQHF

J: TRBJ2-7
D: .
length: 14
V: TRBV6-5
size: .
DNA: TGTGCCAGCAGTGAAGGACCAAGAACCTACGAGCAGTACTTC
CDR3: CASSEGPRTYEQYF

J: TRBJ2-7
D: .
length: 13
V: TRBV19
size: .
DNA: TGTGCCAGTAGTACAAAGGTTTCCTACGAGCAGTACTTC
CDR3: CASSTKVSYEQYF

J: TRBJ2-3
D: .
length: 16
V: TRBV4-2
size: .
DNA: TGTGCCAGCTCCCCTACGTGGGGGGCAAGCACAGATACGCAGTATTTT
CDR3: CASSPTWGASTDTQYF

J: TRBJ2-1
D: TRBD1
length: 19
V: TRBV6-1
size: .
DNA: TGTGCCAGCAGTGAAGGGTCAGGGGGCCCTCTAAACGCCTACAATGAGCAGTTCTTC
CDR3: CASSEGSGGPLNAYNEQFF

J: TRBJ2-6
D: .
length: 13
V: TRBV6-5
size: .
DNA: TGTGCCAGCACGAGGGCTGGGGCCAACGTCCTGACTTTC
CDR3: CASTRAGANVLTF

J: TRBJ2-7
D: .
length: 13
V: TRBV4-1
size: .
DNA: TGCGCCAGCAGCAGGGGGGATACCTACGAGCAGTACTTC
CDR3: CASSRGDTYEQYF

J: TRBJ2-2
D: TRBD2
length: 16
V: TRBV5-3
size: .
DNA: TGTGCCAGAAGCTTGAGGCTAGCGGGAGACACCGGGGAGCTGTTTTTT
CDR3: CARSLRLAGDTGELFF

J: TRBJ1-2
D: .
length: 15
V: TRBV5-4
size: .
DNA: TGTGCCAGCAGCTTGGCAGTGGCCGATCCCTATGGCTACACCTTC
CDR3: CASSLAVADPYGYTF

J: TRBJ2-2
D: .
length: 16
V: TRBV19
size: .
DNA: TGTGCCTGTAGGATAGGGGGTAGTGGCAGTTCCGGGGAGCTGTTTTTT
CDR3: CACRIGGSGSSGELFF

J: TRBJ1-1
D: .
length: 14
V: TRBV6-6
size: .
DNA: TGTGCCAGCAGTTACTCGTCGGTTCGGACTGAAGCTTTCTTT
CDR3: CASSYSSVRTEAFF

J: TRBJ2-5
D: .
length: 16
V: TRBV7-8
size: few
DNA: TGTGCCAGCAGCTTAGTTCTCCGAGACAGAGAAGAGACCCAGTACTTC
CDR3: CASSLVLRDREETQYF

J: TRBJ2-3
D: TRBD2
length: 14
V: TRBV2
size: once
DNA: TGTGCCAGTTGCCCGGGACTAGCGGAGATGACGCAGTATTTT
CDR3: CASCPGLAEMTQYF

J: TRBJ2-4
D: .
length: 16
V: TRBV25-1
size: once
DNA: TGTGCCAGCAGTGGGTATACTGGGCTAGCCAAAAACATTCAGTACTTC
CDR3: CASSGYTGLAKNIQYF

J: TRBJ1-5
D: .
length: 15
V: TRBV7-9
size: .
DNA: TGTGCCAGCAGCTTGGGCGACTATAGCAATCAGCCCCAGCATTTT
CDR3: CASSLGDYSNQPQHF

J: TRBJ2-1
D: .
length: 16
V: TRBV19
size: .
DNA: TGTGCCAGTAGTATAGTCTCAGGGTCGGGAAACAATGAGCAGTTCTTC
CDR3: CASSIVSGSGNNEQFF

J: TRBJ1-1
D: .
length: 12
V: TRBV30
size: .
DNA: TGTGCCTGGAGTCCCGCCGGAACCCAAGCTTTCTTT
CDR3: CAWSPAGTQAFF

J: TRBJ2-7
D: .
length: 15
V: TRBV4-1
size: .
DNA: TGCGCCAGCAGCCAAGAGAGACTAGTGTTCTACGAGCAGTACTTC
CDR3: CASSQERLVFYEQYF

J: TRBJ1-4
D: TRBD1
length: 16
V: TRBV2
size: .
DNA: TGTGCCAGCAGGCCGTTGGGGGAGGGGGCGAATGAAAAACTGTTTTTT
CDR3: CASRPLGEGANEKLFF

J: TRBJ1-4
D: TRBD1
length: 15
V: TRBV4-1
size: .
DNA: TGCGCCAGCAGCCAGGGACAGGCTTTATATGAAAAACTGTTTTTT
CDR3: CASSQGQALYEKLFF

J: TRBJ2-7
D: .
length: 13
V: TRBV4-2
size: .
DNA: TGTGCCAGCAGCCAAGAAATGGACTACGAGCAGTACTTC
CDR3: CASSQEMDYEQYF

J: TRBJ2-5
D: .
length: 15
V: TRBV14
size: .
DNA: TGTGCCAGCAGCCCCCTAGCGAATAACGAAGAGACCCAGTACTTC
CDR3: CASSPLANNEETQYF

J: TRBJ1-1
D: .
length: 14
V: TRBV4-3
size: .
DNA: TGCGCCAGCAGCCAAGATCGGGGAGACACTGAAGCTTTCTTT
CDR3: CASSQDRGDTEAFF